These T cell receptor beta chains were read from a single sample in a study of blood T cell repertoires in COVID-19. Assay: immunoSEQ multiplex PCR; the TCRdb copy retains only in-frame clones and omits some. The sample records 250,000 to 350,000 clones, just over 85% being singletons. Sequenced material: peripheral blood. These receptors all stem from a woman between 25 and 40 years old with active or convalescent COVID-19. The CDR3 runs from the conserved cysteine through the conserved F or W. Fields, in order: V gene, D gene, J gene, clone size, CDR3 DNA, CDR3 protein. The D gene is left open where the match is weak. Size values are once, few and many counts, or a class for expanded clones, and some rows have none.

TRBV5-1	TRBD1	TRBJ2-1	few	TGCGCCAGCAGCCCCGGACAGGGTACTCACAATGAGCAGTTCTTC	CASSPGQGTHNEQFF
TRBV5-4	TRBD1	TRBJ2-7	.	TGTGCCAGCAGCACCTCCGACAGGGGGGGATCCTACGAGCAGTACTTC	CASSTSDRGGSYEQYF
TRBV5-1	TRBD1	TRBJ1-1	.	TGCGCCAGCAGCTTGATAGGACGGCAGGGGGGCACTGAAGCTTTCTTT	CASSLIGRQGGTEAFF
TRBV7-6	.	TRBJ2-5	.	TGTGCCAGCAGCCAGGTTGGACAGCAAGAGACCCAGTACTTC	CASSQVGQQETQYF
TRBV29-1	TRBD1	TRBJ1-1	few	TGCAGCGTTGATCAGGGGGCATGGACTGAAGCTTTCTTT	CSVDQGAWTEAFF
TRBV15	TRBD1	TRBJ1-5	.	TGTGCCACCAGCAGGGACAGGGGCAATCAGCCCCAGCATTTT	CATSRDRGNQPQHF
TRBV6-2/TRBV6-3	.	TRBJ2-7	once	TGTGCCAGCAGTACCCCGGGACACCTGTACGAGCAGTACTTC	CASSTPGHLYEQYF
TRBV20-1	.	TRBJ2-1	.	TGCAGTGCTAGAGCGGACAATGAGCAGTTCTTC	CSARADNEQFF
TRBV7-3	TRBD1	TRBJ2-1	.	TGTGCCAGCAGCTTCCAAAACAGGGGCAGTGAGCAGTTCTTC	CASSFQNRGSEQFF
TRBV29-1	.	TRBJ2-3	.	TGCAGCGTTGTCGCCATTCAAGGGGCAGATACGCAGTATTTT	CSVVAIQGADTQYF
TRBV4-3	TRBD1	TRBJ1-2	few	TGCGCCAGCAGCCAAGATAGGGCAGGGGGGTATGGCTACACCTTC	CASSQDRAGGYGYTF
TRBV5-5	TRBD1	TRBJ1-1	.	TGTGCCAGCAGCTGGGACAGGGGGGGCATGAACACTGAAGCTTTCTTT	CASSWDRGGMNTEAFF
TRBV6-5	TRBD2	TRBJ2-5	.	TGTGCCAGCAGTCTTAGCGGGGGGCAAGAGACCCAGTACTTC	CASSLSGGQETQYF
TRBV14	.	TRBJ1-2	once	TGTGCCAGCAGCCCCCGCGGGGATAACTATGGCTACACCTTC	CASSPRGDNYGYTF
TRBV30	.	TRBJ2-7	.	TGTGCCTGGACAGTGGGCCGCGAGCAGTACTTC	CAWTVGREQYF
TRBV10-3	.	TRBJ2-5	.	TGTGCCATCAGAGACGGAGGCCGGGCCCAAGAGACCCAGTACTTC	CAIRDGGRAQETQYF
TRBV28	.	TRBJ1-5	once	TGTGCCAGCAGATCGGGACACAACAGCGGAGGACAGCCCCAGCATTTT	CASRSGHNSGGQPQHF
TRBV5-6	.	TRBJ2-7	.	TGTGCCAGCAGAATGAGCGGGGACAAATACGAGCAGTACTTC	CASRMSGDKYEQYF
TRBV7-2	.	TRBJ2-7	.	TGTGCCAGCAGCTTAGCGACACCGACCCCCTACGAGCAGTACTTC	CASSLATPTPYEQYF
TRBV5-1	TRBD2	TRBJ2-1	.	TGCGCCAGCAGCTCGCTGGGCGGGGGGTATACTGAGCAGTTCTTC	CASSSLGGGYTEQFF
TRBV7-2	.	TRBJ2-5	.	TGTGCCAGCAGCTTCGGGGATAGGGAGACCCAGTACTTC	CASSFGDRETQYF
TRBV7-2	.	TRBJ2-3	.	TGTGCCAGCAGCTTAACACGGGGGTGGACAGATACGCAGTATTTT	CASSLTRGWTDTQYF
TRBV7-8	.	TRBJ2-4	once	TGTGCCAGCAGCTTAGACGGGACCAAAAACATTCAGTACTTC	CASSLDGTKNIQYF
TRBV4-3	.	TRBJ1-6	.	TGCGCCAGCAGCCAAGCCTCGGGGGGAAATTCACCCCTCCACTTT	CASSQASGGNSPLHF
TRBV12-3/TRBV12-4	.	TRBJ2-5	.	TGTGCCAGCACCCTCCAGATCGTAGAGACCCAGTACTTC	CASTLQIVETQYF
TRBV4-3	.	TRBJ1-1	.	TGCGCCAGCAGCCCAGGGGTCATGAACACTGAAGCTTTCTTT	CASSPGVMNTEAFF
TRBV6-5	.	TRBJ1-1	.	TGTGCCAGCAGTTACGGCTTGGTGAACACTGAAGCTTTCTTT	CASSYGLVNTEAFF
TRBV3-1/TRBV3-2	.	TRBJ2-7	.	TGTGCCAGCAGCCAAAGCGGCTGGCGGGCGTCTGAGTACGAGCAGTACTTC	CASSQSGWRASEYEQYF
TRBV21-1	.	TRBJ2-5	.	TGTGCCAGCAGCAAATCTAAGCACGATTCGCAGACCCAGTACTTC	CASSKSKHDSQTQYF
TRBV7-2	.	TRBJ2-7	.	TGTGCCAGCAGCTTCCTAACCTCGGGCTCCTACGAGCAGTACTTC	CASSFLTSGSYEQYF
TRBV30	.	TRBJ1-6	.	TGTGCCTCCTCCGACAGAGAGGATTCACCCCTCCACTTT	CASSDREDSPLHF
TRBV6-5	.	TRBJ1-4	.	TGTGCCAGCAGGCCTCAGGGAAAGAATAATGAAAAACTGTTTTTT	CASRPQGKNNEKLFF
TRBV28	TRBD2	TRBJ2-1	.	TGTGCCAGCAGTTTCATTAGCGGGGGGGCTCACAATGAGCAGTTCTTC	CASSFISGGAHNEQFF
TRBV5-1	.	TRBJ1-3	.	TGCGCCAGCAGCTTGGTAGGAGCTTCTGGAAACACCATATATTTT	CASSLVGASGNTIYF
TRBV7-9	TRBD1	TRBJ2-7	few	TGTGCCAGCAGCTCCCGGGACAGCCCCTACGAGCAGTACTTC	CASSSRDSPYEQYF
TRBV4-3	.	TRBJ2-7	.	TGCGCCAGCAGCCCCCACCCAGCAGAGGTCGAGAAAAACCCTCTCTACTTC	CASSPHPAEVEKNPLYF
TRBV28	TRBD1	TRBJ1-3	.	TGTGCCAGCAGTCCCCGGACAGGGGCTGGAAACACCATATATTTT	CASSPRTGAGNTIYF
TRBV12-5	.	TRBJ2-1	once	TGTGCTGGAGACAGGTTGTCCTACAATGAGCAGTTCTTC	CAGDRLSYNEQFF
TRBV5-1	.	TRBJ2-1	.	TGCGCCAGCAGCTTGGGGGTGAGCGCTAGCAGTGAGCAGTTCTTC	CASSLGVSASSEQFF
TRBV6-2/TRBV6-3	TRBD2	TRBJ2-6	medium-sized	TGTGCCAGCTGTTTTTGCGGGGGGGCCGGGGCCAACGTCCTGACTTTC	CASCFCGGAGANVLTF
TRBV2	TRBD1	TRBJ2-5	once	TGTGCCAGCAGTGAGATTTGGGACAGCGTCCAAGAGACCCAGTACTTC	CASSEIWDSVQETQYF
TRBV29-1	.	TRBJ1-3	.	TGCAGCGTTCTCGGACAGCACCAAAACACCATATATTTT	CSVLGQHQNTIYF
TRBV5-1	.	TRBJ2-5	few	TGCGCCAGCAGACAAGTACAAGAGACCCAGTACTTC	CASRQVQETQYF
TRBV6-5	.	TRBJ2-7	.	TGTGCCAGCTCACCCAGCAGGGCAAGCTCCTACGAGCAGTACTTC	CASSPSRASSYEQYF
TRBV5-6	.	TRBJ2-5	.	TGTGCCAGCAGCTTGGAGGGTAGAGGGGAGACCCAGTACTTC	CASSLEGRGETQYF
TRBV7-9	TRBD1	TRBJ2-3	once	TGTGCCAGCAGCTTAGCGCACATGGTATGGGGACAGAACACAGATACGCAGTATTTT	CASSLAHMVWGQNTDTQYF